Each of the 9 T cell receptor beta chains below was sequenced from the same sample in a study of blood T cell repertoires in COVID-19. The assay was immunoSEQ multiplex PCR, and TCRdb's table has in-frame clones only and misses some. The repertoire holds tens of thousands of clones, with roughly 92% as singletons. The material sequenced was peripheral blood. All receptors come from a human donor in a cohort sampled during active COVID-19.

The CDR3 DNA reads as TGTGCCAGTGGGGGCGGCCGCACCTACGAGCAGTACTTC. This encodes CASGGGRTYEQYF. This rearrangement joins TRBV3-1 (or the pseudogene TRBV3-2) to TRBJ2-7; D is perhaps TRBD1 (6 bases). Germline V CDR1 and CDR2: LGHDT, YNNKEL (reference sequence). CDR3 length equals 13 residues. V lost 9 bases, J lost 2 bases, and 14 bases lay in between.

The genes are TRBV3-1 (or the pseudogene TRBV3-2) and TRBJ2-5; 9 nucleotides line up with TRBD2. In germline, CDR1 is LGHDT, CDR2 YNNKEL (reference sequence). The CDR3 has 18 amino acids. Germline trimming cut 0 bases from V and 5 bases from J; bases unmatched to any gene: 13. DNA of the CDR3: TGTGCCAGCAGCCAAGATAGTCGAGCGGGGGGATCAGAGGAGACCCAGTACTTC. Its protein is CASSQDSRAGGSEETQYF.

The rearrangement links TRBV9 to TRBJ1-4; 8 positions agree with TRBD1. This CDR3 region has 15 residues. The germline V gene has CDR1 SGDLS and CDR2 YYNGEE. After removal of 3 bases from V and 3 bases from J, the junction contained 4 bases not matched to a gene. CDR3 loop: CASSAGGASNEKLFF. In nucleotides, the CDR3 is TGTGCCAGCAGCGCAGGGGGCGCGTCTAATGAAAAACTGTTTTTT.

In regard to this clone: Other nucleotide sequences from this sample produce the same CDR3. The chain has TRBV11-2 and TRBJ2-5; 7 bases map to TRBD2. Trimming at V came to 1 base and at J to 5 bases, leaving 7 bases not matched to a gene. The CDR3 is 15 amino acids. Germline values: CDR1 SGHAT, CDR2 FQNNGV. CDR3 protein: CASSLGAGVEETQYF. In DNA form, the CDR3 reads TGTGCCAGCAGCTTAGGTGCGGGAGTGGAGGAGACCCAGTACTTC.

V is TRBV6-5 and J is TRBJ1-2; D perhaps matches TRBD1 (6 bases). The CDR3 length is 15 residues. The V gene's germline CDR1 is MNHEY and CDR2 SVGAGI. V lost 0 bases, J lost 1 base, and 9 bases lay in between. The CDR3 sequence is CASSYSTGLNYGYTF. In DNA, the CDR3 is TGTGCCAGCAGTTACTCTACAGGGCTTAACTATGGCTACACCTTC.

The chain carries TRBV6-1 and TRBJ2-3; D perhaps matches TRBD1 (5 bases). V was pared by 2 bases and J by 4 bases, with 13 bases between. This CDR3 contains 15 residues. Germline V lookup: CDR1 MNHNS, CDR2 SASEGT. The DNA for the CDR3 is TGTGCCAGCAGTGAAAGTCTGCAGGGCTCAGATACGCAGTATTTT. This sequence encodes CASSESLQGSDTQYF.

CDR3 sequence reads: CASSLPDTEAFF. DNA of the CDR3: TGTGCCAGTTCGTTGCCGGACACTGAAGCTTTCTTT. V is TRBV19 and J is TRBJ1-1; D unclear. Germline-derived CDR1 and CDR2 are LNHDA and SQIVND (reference sequence). V dropped 8 bases and J dropped 3 bases, with 10 bases sitting between them. CDR3 length equals 12 residues. Filled out from reference TRBV19 and TRBJ1-1, the complete variable domain reads DGGITQSPKYLFRKEGQNVTLSCEQNLNHDAMYWYRQDPGQGLRLIYYSQIVNDFQKGDIAEGYSVSREKKESFPLTVTSAQKNPTAFYLCASSLPDTEAFFGQGTRLTVV.

V and J are TRBV25-1 and TRBJ2-3; D is unclear. Germline CDR1 and CDR2: MGHDK and SYGVNS. Trimming left V 1 base short and J 2 bases short, with 10 bases between. CDR3 length: 15 amino acids. DNA for the CDR3: TGTGCCAGCAGTGAATCCCCCGACTCCACAGATACGCAGTATTTT. Translated: CASSESPDSTDTQYF.

The chain uses TRBV11-3 and TRBJ2-1; 7 bases match TRBD1. Germline V gives CDR1 SGHNT, CDR2 YENEEA. The V segment lost 1 base and the J segment 3 bases; nucleotides outside the gene matches: 9. This CDR3 is 17 amino acids long. The CDR3 DNA follows: TGTGCCAGCAGCTTAGTATACATACAGGGGAACTACAATGAGCAGTTCTTC. It specifies CASSLVYIQGNYNEQFF.